Below are 14 T cell receptor beta chains sequenced from a single sample in a study of blood T cells in healthy people across ages. Sample-barcoded 5' priming and a J-beta primer mix drove a second PCR of roughly 6 to 12 cycles. TCRdb re-derived calls from the 5' RACE reads in MiXCR, one entry per CDR3 protein. This sample has some 1,500,000 distinct CDR3 sequences; under 55% occur once, and the top ten carry roughly 3.7%. The sequenced material came from blood. The receptors here all came from a woman under 30 in good health.

Concerning this clonotype: A much larger clone differs from this one at a single base, so this may be a read error. This rearrangement joins TRBV12-3 or TRBV12-4 to TRBJ2-1; 8 bases map to TRBD2. The CDR3 is 15 residues long. CDR3 in amino acids: CASSHSGGSYKEQFF. In DNA, the CDR3 is TGTGCCAGCAGTCACAGCGGGGGCTCCTACAAGGAGCAGTTCTTC.

As regards this clonotype: A much more abundant neighbour one base away suggests this may be a read error. The chain combines TRBV12-3 or TRBV12-4 with TRBJ2-6; D is perhaps TRBD1 (5 bases). The CDR3 loop spans 14 amino acids. CDR3 protein: CASSPGSGANVPTF. CDR3 nucleotide sequence: TGTGCCAGCAGTCCAGGGTCTGGTGCCAACGTCCCGACTTTC.

This clonotype was counted only a few times. This chain uses TRBV6-5 with TRBJ1-5, with 7 positions matching TRBD1. This CDR3 has 14 amino acids. Germline V gene sequence: CDR1 MNHEY, CDR2 SVGAGI. V shed 5 bases, J shed 4 bases, and the junction held 5 bases outside the gene matches. The CDR3 DNA is TGTGCCAGCAGTGAGGGGACAGTAAATCAGCCCCAGCATTTT. Its translation: CASSEGTVNQPQHF.

The chain links TRBV6-5 to TRBJ1-2; TRBD1 is a possible D gene (5 bases). Germline V lookup: CDR1 MNHEY, CDR2 SVGAGI. V was pared by 7 bases and J by 2 bases, with 17 bases between. This CDR3 has 15 residues. The CDR3 bases are TGTGCCAGCACCACCCAAGAGGGGCGGAACTATGGCTACACCTTC. As protein: CASTTQEGRNYGYTF.

This chain connects TRBV12-3 or TRBV12-4 to TRBJ2-3, with D possibly TRBD2 on 6 matching bases. CDR3 length: 14 amino acids. V lost 2 bases and J 4 bases, leaving 10 bases between the germline ends. CDR3 nucleotides: TGTGCCAGCAGTTTATCGGGAGATCCAGATACGCAGTATTTT. It specifies CASSLSGDPDTQYF.

This chain joins TRBV6-6 and TRBJ1-1; TRBD1 matches at 11 bases. V was pared by 5 bases and J by 3 bases, with 8 bases of the junction left unmatched. CDR3 size: 16 residues. Germline V gene sequence: CDR1 MNHNY, CDR2 SVGAGI (reference sequence). The CDR3 nucleotides read TGTGCCAGCAGTCCCCGGGACAGGGGGTTGTACACTGAAGCTTTCTTT. Protein product: CASSPRDRGLYTEAFF.

This CDR3 is CASSYGSGAIGELFF. CDR3 bases: TGTGCCAGCAGTTATGGTAGCGGGGCTATCGGGGAGCTGTTTTTT. This chain links TRBV6-5 with TRBJ2-2, with 8 bases that match TRBD2. V lost 3 bases and J lost 7; bases outside the gene matches: 7. CDR1 MNHEY and CDR2 SVGAGI come from the germline V gene. The CDR3 is made up of 15 amino acids.

V and J are TRBV27 and TRBJ1-6; D ambiguous. Germline values: CDR1 MNHEY, CDR2 SMNVEV (reference sequence). The CDR3 extends over 13 amino acids. Trimming removed 7 bases from V and 9 bases from J, with 13 bases in between. CDR3 protein: CASTGGRSSPLHF. The CDR3 nucleotides read TGTGCCAGCACGGGCGGAAGGAGTTCACCCCTCCACTTT.

This clonotype was observed a few times. The chain carries TRBV6-2 or TRBV6-3 and TRBJ2-5; maybe TRBD1 (6 bases). V was cut by 10 bases and J by 2 bases, with 17 bases left in between. Germline lookup yields CDR1 MNHEY and CDR2 SVGEGT. CDR3 size: 14 residues. CDR3 coding DNA: TGTGCCATCAAACCCCGGACAGAACAAGAGACCCAGTACTTC. Amino acid sequence: CAIKPRTEQETQYF.

In this sample, this clonotype turned up many times. DNA for the CDR3: TGTGCCAGCAGCGACAGCTCCTACGAGCAGTACTTC. As protein: CASSDSSYEQYF. This chain links TRBV7-9 with TRBJ2-7; D is perhaps TRBD1 (5 bases). This CDR3 is built from 12 residues. The germline V gene has CDR1 SEHNR and CDR2 FQNEAQ (reference sequence). Trimming removed 5 bases from V and 0 bases from J, with 5 bases in between. The whole variable domain, remainder taken from reference TRBV7-9 and TRBJ2-7, is DTGVSQNPRHKITKRGQNVTFRCDPISEHNRLYWYRQTLGQGPEFLTYFQNEAQLEKSRLLSDRFSAERPKGSFSTLEIQRTEQGDSAMYLCASSDSSYEQYFGPGTRLTVT.

This clonotype was picked up a small number of times. The V call is TRBV20-1, the J call TRBJ1-2, with 7 nucleotides matching TRBD1. CDR1 and CDR2 (germline): DFQATT, SNEGSKA (reference sequence). The CDR3 runs to 15 residues. Trimming removed 1 base from V and 1 base from J; junction bases left unmatched: 6. The CDR3, as DNA: TGCAGTGCTAGAGCCACGGACAGGAATAACTATGGCTACACCTTC. It translates to CSARATDRNNYGYTF.

This clonotype was recorded only once. The CDR3 loop is CASSDGPGGRNEQFF. The CDR3 DNA reads TGTGCCAGCAGTGACGGTCCGGGAGGGAGGAATGAGCAGTTCTTC. This chain connects TRBV2 to TRBJ2-1; 8 positions agree with TRBD2. V lost 3 bases and J lost 7; bases outside the gene matches: 8. CDR1 SNHLY and CDR2 FYNNEI come from the germline V gene. The CDR3 length is 15 residues.

The chain employs TRBV4-1 and TRBJ2-3, with TRBD2 matching over 9 bases. Losses at the gene ends were 3 bases for V and 3 bases for J; bases not matched to a gene: 4. The CDR3 runs to 15 residues. Germline values: CDR1 MGHRA, CDR2 YSYEKL. The CDR3 loop reads CASSQERGDTDTQYF. CDR3 DNA sequence: TGCGCCAGCAGCCAGGAGCGGGGGGATACAGATACGCAGTATTTT.

This chain joins TRBV19 and TRBJ1-5; D is possibly TRBD1 (5 bases). Germline CDR1 reads LNHDA; CDR2 reads SQIVND (reference sequence). V was shortened by 9 bases and J by 5 bases, with 23 bases between the two germline ends. This CDR3 is 16 amino acids long. DNA for the CDR3: TGTGCCAGCAATTCTAGGGGAGCCGGGGGTCATCAGCCCCAGCATTTT. The encoded protein is CASNSRGAGGHQPQHF.